Given below is one T cell receptor (beta chain) in context. Its antigen is as yet unknown. The sample belongs to a study of cytomegalovirus exposure and HLA in healthy donors. The study's findings and limits: Reported results showed that the classifier diagnosed cytomegalovirus status with high specificity and sensitivity. Subsequent analysis of the approximately 130 validation repertoires found a tendency for first-cohort TCR clusters to co-occur. In vitro work confirmed that three CMV-associated chains recognize CMV antigens.

Clones were sequenced by immunoSEQ multiplex PCR, and TCRdb holds only the in-frame ones, with some missing. In the table there are some 200,000 clones, roughly 86% of which are singletons. Per the germline V gene, CDR1 is SNHLY and CDR2 is FYNNEI. This CDR3 contains 14 residues. Trimming took 6 bases from V and 3 from J; bases not matched to a gene: 5. From the 120-subject validation cohort, which was separate from the roughly 630-subject first cohort, the donors were drawn. The V call is TRBV2, the J call TRBJ2-7; 10 bases fit TRBD1. The sample was PBMCs. The receptor's source is a young man in good health and CMV-seropositive. CDR3 coding DNA: TGTGCCAGCAGGACAGGGGGCCCCATCTACGAGCAGTACTTC. It is translated as CASRTGGPIYEQYF.